This TCR beta chain was retrieved from a study of T-cell memory formation after mild COVID-19. Study results and caveats: The study detected some responding clones in pre-infection memory, suggesting cross-reactive memory joined. SARS-CoV-2 specificity of second-wave clones peaking day 37 was unconfirmed. Clones shrinking from day 15 to 85 showed even CD4/CD8 mixes; later expanders tilted CD4+.

Trimming pared 6 bases from V and 5 bases from J, leaving 16 bases between. The CDR3 spans 14 residues. Germline assignment: CDR1 SGHTA and CDR2 FQGNSA. 5'RACE with constant-segment primers yielded barcoded, UMI-tagged TCR alpha and TCR beta cDNA libraries. MiXCR, applied by TCRdb to the 5' RACE reads, yields one record per CDR3 protein. The sample has 250,000 to 350,000 distinct CDR3 sequences, 15% to 20% seen once. Worth noting for this clonotype: What it binds is not known.

Source material: PBMCs or a T cell subset sorted from them (not recorded which). V is TRBV7-2 and J is TRBJ2-5; D perhaps matches TRBD1 (6 bases). The TCR comes from a man between 18 and 29 years old who had mild COVID-19 (a few samples of this study predate the infection). Cell type and time point are not known. The CDR3 here is CASSKTGFGETQYF. The CDR3 nucleotides are TGTGCCAGCAGTAAAACAGGGTTCGGGGAGACCCAGTACTTC.